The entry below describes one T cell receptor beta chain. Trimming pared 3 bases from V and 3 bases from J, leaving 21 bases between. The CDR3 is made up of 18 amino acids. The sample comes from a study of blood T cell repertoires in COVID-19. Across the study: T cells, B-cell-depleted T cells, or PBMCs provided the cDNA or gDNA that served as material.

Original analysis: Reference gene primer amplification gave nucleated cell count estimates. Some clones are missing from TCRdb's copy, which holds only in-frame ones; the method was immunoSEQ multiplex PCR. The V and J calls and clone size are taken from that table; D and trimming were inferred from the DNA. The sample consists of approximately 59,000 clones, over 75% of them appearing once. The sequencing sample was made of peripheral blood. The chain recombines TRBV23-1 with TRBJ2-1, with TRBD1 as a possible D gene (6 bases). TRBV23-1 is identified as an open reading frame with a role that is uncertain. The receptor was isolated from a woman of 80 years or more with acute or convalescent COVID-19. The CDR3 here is CASSHPRGRLGGYNEQFF. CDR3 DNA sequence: TGCGCCAGCAGTCACCCCCGGGGAAGATTAGGGGGCTACAATGAGCAGTTCTTC.